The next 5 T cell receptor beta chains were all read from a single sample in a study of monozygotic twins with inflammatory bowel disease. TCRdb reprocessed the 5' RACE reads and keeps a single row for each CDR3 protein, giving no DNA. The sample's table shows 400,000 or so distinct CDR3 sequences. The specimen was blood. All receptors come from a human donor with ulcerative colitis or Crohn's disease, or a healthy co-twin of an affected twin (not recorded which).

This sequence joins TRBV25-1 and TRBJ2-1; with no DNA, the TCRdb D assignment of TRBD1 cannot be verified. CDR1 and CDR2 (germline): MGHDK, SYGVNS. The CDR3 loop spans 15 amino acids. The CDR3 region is CASSRLGQGYNEQFF. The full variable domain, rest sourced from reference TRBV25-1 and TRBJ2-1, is EADIYQTPRYLVIGTGKKITLECSQTMGHDKMYWYQQDPGMELHLIHYSYGVNSTEKGDLSSESTVSRIRTEHFPLTLESARPSHTSQYLCASSRLGQGYNEQFFGPGTRLTVL.

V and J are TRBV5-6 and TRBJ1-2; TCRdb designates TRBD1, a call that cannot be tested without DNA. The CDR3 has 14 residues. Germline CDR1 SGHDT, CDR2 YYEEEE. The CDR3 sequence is CASSPGRLNYGYTF.

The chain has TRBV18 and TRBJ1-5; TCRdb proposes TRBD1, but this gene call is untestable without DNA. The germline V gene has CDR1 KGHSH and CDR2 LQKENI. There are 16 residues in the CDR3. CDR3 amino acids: CASSPPGQGINQPQHF.

The CDR3 sequence: CASSPKAPGQGAYFTSYEQYF. The chain uses TRBV27 and TRBJ2-7; TCRdb outputs TRBD1, but without DNA this stays unchecked. The CDR3 extends over 21 amino acids. From germline, CDR1 is MNHEY and CDR2 SMNVEV (reference sequence).

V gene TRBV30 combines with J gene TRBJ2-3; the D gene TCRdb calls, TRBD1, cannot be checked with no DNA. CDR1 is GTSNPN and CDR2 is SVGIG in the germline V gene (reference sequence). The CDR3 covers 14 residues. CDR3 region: CAWSVSPGEDTQYF.